The 14 T cell receptor beta chains in this list originate from one sample, sequenced in a study of shared clonotypes between healthy human individuals. Generated by immunoSEQ multiplex PCR, the TCRdb table keeps only in-frame clones and is missing some. The table has 400,000 to 500,000 clones, about three quarters seen once. The sample consisted of PBMCs. All receptors derive from a woman between 35 and 50 years old in good health. Some clones in this sample may be carry-over from other donors' samples.

V and J are TRBV10-2 and TRBJ2-1; TRBD2 matches 13 bases. Germline assignment: CDR1 WSHSY and CDR2 SAAADI. The length of the CDR3 is 18 residues. V was pared by 5 bases and J by 1 base, with 8 bases of the junction left unmatched. Here the CDR3 reads CASSRTSGSRISYNEQFF. CDR3 nucleotides: TGCGCCAGCAGTCGGACTAGCGGGAGTAGAATATCCTACAATGAGCAGTTCTTC.

This chain connects TRBV5-1 to TRBJ2-4; 7 bases align to TRBD1. The CDR3 spans 15 residues. The germline gives CDR1 SGHRS, CDR2 YFSETQ. V shed 0 bases, J shed 7 bases, and the junction held 7 bases outside the gene matches. CDR3 sequence (DNA): TGCGCCAGCAGCTTGGCGACAGGGAATAGGAACATTCAGTACTTC. Translated: CASSLATGNRNIQYF. Combining the CDR3 with reference TRBV5-1 and TRBJ2-4 gives the whole variable domain KAGVTQTPRYLIKTRGQQVTLSCSPISGHRSVSWYQQTPGQGLQFLFEYFSETQRNKGNFPGRFSGRQFSNSRSEMNVSTLELGDSALYLCASSLATGNRNIQYFGAGTRLSVL.

This clone was counted only a few times. The chain carries TRBV27 and TRBJ2-1; maybe TRBD2 (5 bases). Germline V lookup: CDR1 MNHEY, CDR2 SMNVEV (reference sequence). With 6 bases removed from V and 9 bases from J, the gap between germline ends came to 12 bases. The CDR3 extends over 12 amino acids. CDR3 bases: TGTGCCAGCAGCCTAGCCCTAGGTGAGCAGTTCTTC. As protein: CASSLALGEQFF.

This chain joins TRBV28 and TRBJ1-2; 7 nucleotides agree with TRBD1. Per germline, CDR1 MDHEN and CDR2 SYDVKM. Trimming at V came to 3 bases and at J to 2 bases, leaving 3 bases not matched to a gene. The CDR3 loop spans 14 amino acids. CDR3 nucleotides: TGTGCCAGCAGTTTGGGGGGACAGAACTATGGCTACACCTTC. Translation gives CASSLGGQNYGYTF.

This clone came up a few times. The rearrangement uses TRBV4-2 and TRBJ2-1; 8 bases fit TRBD2. The CDR3 is 16 residues long. Germline V gene data show CDR1 as LGHNA and CDR2 as YNFKEQ. V dropped 1 base and J dropped 10; count of bases not matched to a gene: 12. The CDR3 coding sequence is TGTGCCAGCAGCCAAGGTGCACTAGCGGCTTCGGGCGAGCAGTTCTTC. This translates into CASSQGALAASGEQFF.

The chain uses TRBV18 and TRBJ1-1; tentative D call: TRBD1 (6 bases). Germline-derived CDR1 and CDR2 are KGHSH and LQKENI. V was shortened by 3 bases and J by 3 bases, with 11 bases between the two germline ends. There are 14 residues in the CDR3. CDR3 DNA: TGTGCCAGCTCACCGGGGGGCCCTGACACTGAAGCTTTCTTT. Its protein product is CASSPGGPDTEAFF. Variable domain in full (rest from reference TRBV18 and TRBJ1-1): NAGVMQNPRHLVRRRGQEARLRCSPMKGHSHVYWYRQLPEEGLKFMVYLQKENIIDESGMPKERFSAEFPKEGPSILRIQQVVRGDSAAYFCASSPGGPDTEAFFGQGTRLTVV.

This rearrangement joins TRBV27 to TRBJ1-3, with D unresolved. V dropped 10 bases and J dropped 0 bases, with 4 bases sitting between them. The V gene's germline CDR1 is MNHEY and CDR2 SMNVEV (reference sequence). The CDR3 length is 11 residues. The CDR3 DNA sequence: TGTGCCAACAACTCTGGAAACACCATATATTTT. This codes for CANNSGNTIYF.

V gene TRBV9 combines with J gene TRBJ2-5; D not resolved. The closer fit of TRBJ2-7 to the DNA end suggests the J call may be wrong. Germline V gene lookup returns CDR1 SGDLS and CDR2 YYNGEE. The CDR3 length is 11 residues. CDR3 DNA sequence: TGTGCCAGCAGCGTCCGGTACGAGCAGTACTTC. It yields the protein CASSVRYEQYF.

The chain uses TRBV19 and TRBJ2-3; tentative D call: TRBD2 (5 bases). This CDR3 spans 16 amino acids. V lost 6 bases to trimming and J lost 3 bases, with 19 bases between them. Germline V CDR1 and CDR2: LNHDA, SQIVND (reference sequence). The CDR3 DNA is TGTGCCAGTAGCGCGTCGACTATCTTGGGGACAGATACGCAGTATTTT. Translated: CASSASTILGTDTQYF.

This clone was seen just once. The gene calls are TRBV10-3 and TRBJ1-3, with no clear D. Trimming took 0 bases from V and 3 from J, leaving 3 bases between them. The length of the CDR3 is 13 residues. Germline assignment: CDR1 ENHRY and CDR2 SYGVKD. CDR3 region: CAISESNGNTIYF. The CDR3 DNA sequence: TGTGCCATCAGTGAGTCGAATGGAAACACCATATATTTT.

This sequence joins TRBV5-4 and TRBJ2-7, with a tentative D call TRBD2 (6 bases). The V and J ends lost 4 bases and 2 bases respectively, with 10 bases between them. Germline V gives CDR1 SGHNT, CDR2 YYREEE (reference sequence). This CDR3 has 13 amino acids. CDR3 loop: CASSTGRPYEQYF. CDR3 coding DNA: TGTGCCAGCAGCACCGGGAGACCCTACGAGCAGTACTTC.

This clone was recorded many times. Other DNA sequences from this sample encode an identical CDR3 as well. V is TRBV5-1 and J is TRBJ2-2, with 8 bases that match TRBD1. J gave up 0 bases and V 3 bases, and 4 bases lay outside the gene matches. The CDR3 covers 16 residues. Germline V lookup: CDR1 SGHRS, CDR2 YFSETQ. The CDR3 DNA sequence: TGCGCCAGCAGCTCGTACAGGGGGGCGAACACCGGGGAGCTGTTTTTT. As protein: CASSSYRGANTGELFF. The variable domain in full, with the rest retrieved from reference TRBV5-1 and TRBJ2-2, is KAGVTQTPRYLIKTRGQQVTLSCSPISGHRSVSWYQQTPGQGLQFLFEYFSETQRNKGNFPGRFSGRQFSNSRSEMNVSTLELGDSALYLCASSSYRGANTGELFFGEGSRLTVL.

The chain links TRBV28 to TRBJ2-2; 7 bases are a match to TRBD1. Germline CDR1 is MDHEN and CDR2 is SYDVKM. V was clipped by 3 bases and J by 0 bases; unmatched bases: 4. This CDR3 is 16 amino acids long. The CDR3: CASSFAGGANTGELFF. The CDR3 DNA sequence: TGTGCCAGCAGTTTCGCAGGGGGAGCGAACACCGGGGAGCTGTTTTTT.

V is TRBV28 and J is TRBJ2-7; 12 bases map to TRBD2. The germline V gene encodes CDR1 MDHEN and CDR2 SYDVKM. Losses at the gene ends were 4 bases for V and 0 bases for J; bases not matched to a gene: 4. The CDR3 loop spans 16 amino acids. DNA for the CDR3: TGTGCCAGCAGTTCCCGGACTAGCGGGAACTCCTACGAGCAGTACTTC. Protein sequence: CASSSRTSGNSYEQYF.